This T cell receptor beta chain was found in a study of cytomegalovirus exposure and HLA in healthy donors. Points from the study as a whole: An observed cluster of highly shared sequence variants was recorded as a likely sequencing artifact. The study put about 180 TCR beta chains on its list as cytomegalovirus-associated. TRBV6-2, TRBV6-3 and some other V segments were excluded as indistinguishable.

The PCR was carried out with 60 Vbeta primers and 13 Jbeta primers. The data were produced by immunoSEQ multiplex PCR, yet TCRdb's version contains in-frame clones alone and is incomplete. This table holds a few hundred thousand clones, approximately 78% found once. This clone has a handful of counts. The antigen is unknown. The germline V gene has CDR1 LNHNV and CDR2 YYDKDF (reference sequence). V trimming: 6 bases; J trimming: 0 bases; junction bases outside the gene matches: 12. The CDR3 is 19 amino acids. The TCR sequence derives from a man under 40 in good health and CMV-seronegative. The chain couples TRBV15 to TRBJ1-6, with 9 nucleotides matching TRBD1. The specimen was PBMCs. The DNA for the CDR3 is TGTGCCACCAGGAAAAAGCCGGGACAGGGAAGCTCCTATAATTCACCCCTCCACTTT. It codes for CATRKKPGQGSSYNSPLHF. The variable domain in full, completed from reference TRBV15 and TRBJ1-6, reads DAMVIQNPRYQVTQFGKPVTLSCSQTLNHNVMYWYQQKSSQAPKLLFHYYDKDFNNEADTPDNFQSRRPNTSFCFLDIRSPGLGDTAMYLCATRKKPGQGSSYNSPLHFGNGTRLTVT.